The rows below give T cell receptor beta chains drawn from one sample of a study of yellow fever vaccine responses in identical twins. A single record per CDR3 protein comes from TCRdb applying MiXCR to the RT-PCR reads. The profile shows about 19,000 distinct CDR3 sequences, approximately 79% of them singletons. This specimen consisted of T cells from blood (PBMCs), unsorted or a sorted subset (not recorded which), obtained before or after yellow fever vaccination (not recorded which). These receptors all come from a woman under 30 who received the yellow fever vaccine. Both conserved end residues are part of each CDR3. The order of the fields is V gene, D gene, CDR3 length, J gene, clone size, CDR3 DNA, CDR3 protein. D genes are given only for firm matches. Rows give clone size only sometimes, using once, few, many, or a class for an expanded clone.

>TRBV29-1|TRBD2|18|TRBJ2-1|NA
TGCAGCGTCACTCTTCAACTAGCGGGAGCCCTTTCCTACAATGAGCAGTTCTTC
CSVTLQLAGALSYNEQFF
>TRBV15|NA|14|TRBJ2-6|NA
TGTGCCACCAGCAGAGAAACTGGGGCCAACGTCCTGACTTTC
CATSRETGANVLTF
>TRBV12-3/TRBV12-4|NA|13|TRBJ1-5|few
TGTGCCAGCAGTCGGGGGGGCAATCAGCCCCAGCATTTT
CASSRGGNQPQHF
>TRBV11-1|NA|11|TRBJ2-7|NA
TGTGCCAGCGGCAGGTCCTACGAGCAGTACTTC
CASGRSYEQYF
>TRBV4-2|NA|14|TRBJ1-1|few
TGTGCCAGCAGCAAGGATACAGGGTCCACTGAAGCTTTCTTT
CASSKDTGSTEAFF
>TRBV11-1|NA|17|TRBJ1-6|once
TGTGCCAGCAGCCCAGAGGGGACACCCAGACATAATTCACCCCTCCACTTT
CASSPEGTPRHNSPLHF
>TRBV18|TRBD2|16|TRBJ2-7|NA
TGTGCCAGCTCACCAGGTCCTAGCGGGAGGGCCTCCGAGCAGTACTTC
CASSPGPSGRASEQYF
>TRBV10-3|NA|17|TRBJ2-5|NA
TGTGCCATCAGTCTCGGGCTCGACTGGGACTACCAAGAGACCCAGTACTTC
CAISLGLDWDYQETQYF
>TRBV7-9|TRBD1|17|TRBJ2-1|few
TGTGCCAGCAGCTTCCGGACAGGGAACCCTACCTACAATGAGCAGTTCTTC
CASSFRTGNPTYNEQFF
>TRBV18|NA|15|TRBJ2-5|NA
TGTGCCAGCTCTCACAGCCAGGGCCGCCAAGAGACCCAGTACTTC
CASSHSQGRQETQYF
>TRBV29-1|NA|13|TRBJ2-7|NA
TGCAGCGTTGAAGTAGGAGGGAACTACGAGCAGTACTTC
CSVEVGGNYEQYF
>TRBV3-1|TRBD2|16|TRBJ2-1|NA
TGTGCCAGCAGCCAAGGAATAGCGGGAGGGGAGGATGAGCAGTTCTTC
CASSQGIAGGEDEQFF
>TRBV28|NA|15|TRBJ1-5|few
TGTGCCAGCATGGTGGCCCCCGCGAGCAATCAGCCCCAGCATTTT
CASMVAPASNQPQHF
>TRBV20-1|NA|13|TRBJ1-4|NA
TGCAGTGTGTGGGGGCCGCTTAATGAAAAACTGTTTTTT
CSVWGPLNEKLFF
>TRBV9|NA|15|TRBJ2-7|NA
TGTGCCAGCAGCGTCTCCAGTACAGGTTTTATCGAGCAGTACTTC
CASSVSSTGFIEQYF
>TRBV29-1|NA|12|TRBJ2-5|few
TGCAGCTCCTCAGAGTGGCGAGAGACCCAGTACTTC
CSSSEWRETQYF
>TRBV14|NA|13|TRBJ1-2|NA
TGTGCCAGCAGCCAAGTCTCGGGCTATGGCTACACCTTC
CASSQVSGYGYTF
>TRBV7-3|NA|16|TRBJ2-1|NA
TGTGCCAGCAGCTTAACGTACAAGGATTCCTACAATGAGCAGTTCTTC
CASSLTYKDSYNEQFF
>TRBV19|NA|12|TRBJ1-5|NA
TGTGCCAGTAGTATGGTCAGACAGCCCCAGCATTTT
CASSMVRQPQHF
>TRBV7-2|NA|14|TRBJ2-5|NA
TGTGCCAGCAGCTTAAGTCCAGGGAAAGAGACCCAGTACTTC
CASSLSPGKETQYF
>TRBV2|TRBD1|12|TRBJ2-5|NA
TGTGCCAGCAGGCGACAGGGTGGGACCCAGTACTTC
CASRRQGGTQYF
>TRBV29-1|NA|11|TRBJ2-3|NA
TGCAGCGTTGAAGATGTGGATACGCAGTATTTT
CSVEDVDTQYF